This T cell receptor beta chain was identified in a study of regulatory T cells in long-lasting Graves disease listed by TCRdb under 2021. For the study in its entirety: Newly diagnosed Graves' disease patients had taken antithyroid drugs for less than 3 months. TCR sequencing covered roughly 13 persistent and around 20 newly diagnosed Graves' disease patients, around 35 samples in total. The study was conducted in China and was registered as a clinical trial. Peripheral blood TCR sequencing and RNA sequencing compared persistent Graves' disease patients with newly diagnosed Graves' disease patients. What the research found in general, with its limitations: Patients with persistent disease shared more public clonotypes (about 3,000) than newly diagnosed patients did (roughly 970). Persistent disease showed preferential use of TRBV28, TRBJ1-2 and TRBJ2-5, whereas newly diagnosed disease favored TRBV20-1 and TRBJ2-1. Lower TCR Shannon entropy and fewer highly expanded clones were observed in persistent Graves' disease patients than in newly diagnosed patients, which suggested clonal expansion. The authors acknowledged the small sample size as a limitation that may reduce accuracy. Only the TCR beta chain was sequenced and analyzed. The study examined only peripheral blood because the primary lesion, thyroid tissue, could not be accessed.

This clonotype has at least ten counts. Which antigen it targets is not known. No quality values exist for individual bases; no much larger clone is one base distant. The time point label here, explained by the study, means: newly diagnosed GD, antithyroid drugs for less than 3 months. For both TCR sequencing and RNA sequencing, RNA was extracted from PBMCs using TRIzol. Graves' disease was diagnosed according to American Thyroid Association guidelines. Recruitment of patients was carried out at an endocrinology department in Xi'an, China. From each patient, approximately 10 milliliters of peripheral blood was collected into an EDTA anticoagulant tube. Ficoll Paque Plus density gradient separation was used to isolate PBMCs, and no further T cell sorting was done. An Agilent 2100 Bioanalyzer and agarose gel were used to check RNA quality, and a NanoDrop 2000 was used to measure RNA concentration. Trimming takes 6 bases from V and 5 bases from J, and the germline ends sit 17 bases apart. From the germline V gene, CDR1 is MNHNS and CDR2 is SASEGT. Counted from cysteine to phenylalanine, this CDR3 has 15 amino acids. The entry retains the CDR3 DNA only, 45 bases that are in frame from base 1.

Library preparation was by multiplex PCR. The instrument was an Illumina HiSeq 4000. TCR beta libraries were built with iRepertoire HTBI primers and Arm-PCR amplification of CDR3 regions. Before sequencing, the PCR products underwent gel purification. On the study's bioinformatics: Gene usage analysis of CDR3 amino acid clonotypes used the approximately 56 TRBV and some 13 TRBJ segments found across samples. COPE and FqMerger were used to merge the filtered high-quality paired reads into contigs. BLAST was used to align contigs to IMGT TRBV, TRBD and TRBJ reference genes, and CDR3 was defined according to IMGT. Highly expanded clones were defined as clonotypes with a frequency above 0.1%. Repertoire diversity was measured by Shannon entropy, and V-J evenness by the Gini coefficient. A clonotype was considered public if more than one individual shared it. The public reads were reprocessed in TCRdb via fastp at Q25 and MiXCR, keeping in-frame beta chains. Every CDR3 protein is listed once, alongside the most common genes and DNA of its rows. In this record, the V and J calls reflect TCRdb's handling and not the investigators' own analysis. Across this sample there are 350,000 to 450,000 distinct CDR3 sequences, with 16% seen only once. Roughly 27% of the sample goes to the ten largest clones.

These data also formed part of another study, on T cells in Graves' hyperthyroidism and ophthalmopathy. As the second study states: A patient counted as having stable Graves' hyperthyroidism if no progression to ophthalmopathy occurred over 18 months of follow-up. Hyperthyroidism patients were newly diagnosed, with disease duration under 2 months, and aged 18 to 65 years. Any patient with an uncontrolled infection, another autoimmune disease, pregnancy or lactation was excluded. Diagnoses were established on the basis of clinical symptoms, serum thyroxine and TRAb, thyroid ultrasound, and orbital computed tomography. For the first round of RT-PCR on the TCR CDR3, the HTBI primer set was used together with the Qiagen OneStep RT-PCR kit. Most expanded thyroid clonotypes (frequency above 0.001) were also detected in blood, a finding suggesting that blood repertoires may reflect thyroid immune responses. Ophthalmopathy was separated from stable hyperthyroidism by a 13 V-J signature model, with over 85% sensitivity and about 84% specificity obtained in cross-validation and 80%/75% obtained in testing. During validation, the model predicted progression to ophthalmopathy a median of approximately 7 months ahead of onset, with around 70% sensitivity and around 72% specificity. To identify distinguishing TCR V-J signatures, a discovery cohort of some 100 patients was used, comprising 43 with Graves' ophthalmopathy and some 57 with stable Graves' hyperthyroidism. Prospective prediction of ophthalmopathy was tested in an independent validation cohort of under 20 hyperthyroidism patients and around 16 patients who later progressed to ophthalmopathy. The roughly 90 discovery patients were divided at random into training and test sets in a 7:3 ratio. In addition, the study compared T-cell repertoires in thyroid tissue and in blood from five or six Graves' hyperthyroidism patients. After blood sampling, hyperthyroidism patients were treated with methimazole at a starting dose of 30 mg daily, and ophthalmopathy patients were treated with high-dose intravenous methylprednisolone. A second multiplex PCR round built the libraries, followed by size selection and purification. Sequencing of the libraries was done on an Illumina HiSeq2000 using paired-end 100 bp reads. SOAPnuke was used to process the raw data, throwing out any read that contained adapters or uncalled bases, had a mean Phred below 15, or lacked an exact constant-primer or identifier match. High-quality paired reads were merged using COPE v1.2.5, and each unique nucleotide sequence was defined as a clonotype. MiTCR v1.1 was used to align clonotypes to the IMGT TRBV, TRBD and TRBJ reference segments. The analysis included only V-J combinations with a frequency above 0.0001, which together covered approximately 99% of the repertoires. The TCS score was defined as the ratio of F50 (clonal expansion) to E x V (chaos), calculated using BLOSUM62-based TCRdist between CDR3 peptides within each V-J. Welch's t-statistics and random forest reduced just over 500 V-J features to 10 to 15, which were used in a naive Bayes classifier (R e1071). No statistical method was used to fix the sample size in advance, and group allocation was not hidden from the investigators. According to the paper, TCR Vbeta CDR3 sequencing was carried out on roughly 130 peripheral blood samples, which came from some 41 ophthalmopathy, under 85 hyperthyroidism and approximately 17 progressor patients.

The sequence was collected from a middle-aged man with Graves disease. Donor details come from another sample of the same person, matched by shared clones. The material was peripheral blood mononuclear cells (PBMCs), obtained at new diagnosis, from a patient treated with antithyroid drugs. The sequence is built from TRBV6-1 and TRBJ1-5; no confident D gene assignment can be made. The bases read TGTGCCAGCAGCCCCCTGTACACCTCCTATCAGCCCCAGCATTTT. It specifies CASSPLYTSYQPQHF.